This entry lists 12 T cell receptor beta chains sequenced from one sample in a study of cytomegalovirus exposure and HLA in healthy donors. Primers for the PCR totalled 60 Vbeta and 13 Jbeta. Assay: immunoSEQ multiplex PCR; the TCRdb copy retains only in-frame clones and omits some. There are 150,000 to 200,000 clones in the sample; over 70% occur only once, and over 3% lies in the top ten. Sequencing used PBMCs. The receptor set was obtained from a male donor in good health and CMV-seronegative.

The chain links TRBV6-1 to TRBJ2-5, with 8 bases matching TRBD1. Germline CDR1 reads MNHNS; CDR2 reads SASEGT. Trimming cost V 1 base and J 5 bases; bases outside gene matches: 6. The CDR3 is 15 amino acids. DNA of the CDR3: TGTGCCAGCAGTGAAGGGGCAGGGGGCGCGGAGACCCAGTACTTC. Translated, it gives CASSEGAGGAETQYF.

This clone appeared once. This sequence joins TRBV10-2 and TRBJ1-5; maybe TRBD1 (6 bases). This CDR3 is 15 amino acids long. Per the germline V gene, CDR1 is WSHSY and CDR2 is SAAADI. V lost 3 bases, J lost 6 bases, and 15 bases lay in between. CDR3 loop: CASSDSAGEGQPQHF. The CDR3 nucleotides read TGCGCCAGCAGTGACTCGGCAGGGGAGGGTCAGCCCCAGCATTTT.

The J gene is TRBJ1-3, the V gene TRBV15; 9 nucleotides line up with TRBD1. J lost 0 bases, V lost 3 bases, and 6 bases had no gene match. CDR1 is LNHNV, CDR2 YYDKDF, per germline (reference sequence). The CDR3 is 17 residues long. This chain's CDR3 is CATSRSTGGFSGNTIYF. CDR3 DNA sequence: TGTGCCACCAGCAGGTCGACAGGGGGATTCTCTGGAAACACCATATATTTT.

The V and J genes are TRBV12-2 and TRBJ2-1; the table's TRBD2 call for D was not verified on the DNA. TRBV12-2 is a known pseudogene. CDR3 length equals 17 residues. The DNA of the CDR3 is TGTGCAAGTCGCTTAACGGGGCTGGGAGGGCCATCGGATGAGCAGTTCTTC. It yields the protein CASRLTGLGGPSDEQFF.

This chain links TRBV10-3 with TRBJ2-7; D perhaps matches TRBD2 (7 bases). CDR1 is ENHRY and CDR2 is SYGVKD in the germline V gene. The CDR3 covers 17 residues. The V and J ends lost 4 bases and 2 bases respectively, with 21 bases between them. Here the CDR3 reads CAISGDYRGGGTYEQYF. The CDR3 DNA reads TGTGCCATCAGTGGAGACTACCGAGGGGGGGGAACCTACGAGCAGTACTTC.

Turning to this clone: Other DNA sequences from this sample encode an identical CDR3 as well. The rearrangement joins TRBV7-2 to TRBJ1-6; weak D call: TRBD1 (5 bases). In germline, CDR1 is SGHTA, CDR2 FQGNSA. CDR3 size: 13 residues. V lost 9 bases and J 14 bases, leaving 20 bases between the germline ends. The CDR3 is CASSPPGYRALHF. CDR3 DNA: TGTGCCAGTAGCCCTCCAGGGTATCGGGCCCTCCACTTT.

V is TRBV7-2 and J is TRBJ2-1; 11 bases fit TRBD2. Germline V gives CDR1 SGHTA, CDR2 FQGNSA. J gave up 7 bases and V 1 base, and 3 bases lay outside the gene matches. This CDR3 region has 15 residues. The chain's CDR3 is CASSLGASGRNEQFF. CDR3 nucleotide sequence: TGTGCCAGCAGCTTAGGGGCTAGCGGGAGGAATGAGCAGTTCTTC.

In DNA, the CDR3 is TGTGCCAGCAGGCCACAGGGACAGAGGGCTTTCTTT. Its translation is CASRPQGQRAFF. The chain is built from TRBV27 and TRBJ1-1; 7 bases agree with TRBD1. This CDR3 spans 12 amino acids. The J segment lost 11 bases and the V segment lost 6 bases, leaving 9 bases of the junction unmatched. Germline V gene data show CDR1 as MNHEY and CDR2 as SMNVEV (reference sequence).

This clone was counted between two and nine times. V is TRBV10-2 and J is TRBJ1-6, with TRBD1 matching 8 bases. J gave up 0 bases and V 8 bases, and 3 bases lay outside the gene matches. The CDR3 is 15 residues long. In germline, CDR1 is WSHSY, CDR2 SAAADI. The CDR3 here is CASWDRSSYNSPLHF. CDR3 DNA: TGCGCCAGCTGGGACAGGAGCTCCTATAATTCACCCCTCCACTTT.

This chain links TRBV5-5 with TRBJ1-1; D possibly corresponds to TRBD1 (5 bases). Germline-derived CDR1 and CDR2 are SGHKS and YYEKEE (reference sequence). V lost 0 bases and J lost 4, with 16 bases in between. The CDR3 extends over 16 amino acids. The CDR3 nucleotides are TGTGCCAGCAGCTTGGGTGCGGGGCGGCGGGGCACTGAAGCTTTCTTT. It translates to CASSLGAGRRGTEAFF.

The chain recombines TRBV27 with TRBJ2-7; 8 nucleotides match TRBD1. After removal of 5 bases from V and 3 bases from J, the junction contained 6 bases not matched to a gene. The germline V gene encodes CDR1 MNHEY and CDR2 SMNVEV (reference sequence). The CDR3 is 14 residues long. CDR3 nucleotides: TGTGCCAGCAGTCACGGACAGGGCATCTACGAGCAGTACTTC. Its translation is CASSHGQGIYEQYF.

This sequence joins TRBV9 and TRBJ1-3, with a possible D match to TRBD1 (5 bases). This CDR3 has 11 residues. V dropped 7 bases and J dropped 8 bases, with 10 bases sitting between them. From germline, CDR1 is SGDLS and CDR2 YYNGEE. DNA for the CDR3: TGTGCCAGCGGCAGGGCGGACACCATATATTTT. It translates to CASGRADTIYF.